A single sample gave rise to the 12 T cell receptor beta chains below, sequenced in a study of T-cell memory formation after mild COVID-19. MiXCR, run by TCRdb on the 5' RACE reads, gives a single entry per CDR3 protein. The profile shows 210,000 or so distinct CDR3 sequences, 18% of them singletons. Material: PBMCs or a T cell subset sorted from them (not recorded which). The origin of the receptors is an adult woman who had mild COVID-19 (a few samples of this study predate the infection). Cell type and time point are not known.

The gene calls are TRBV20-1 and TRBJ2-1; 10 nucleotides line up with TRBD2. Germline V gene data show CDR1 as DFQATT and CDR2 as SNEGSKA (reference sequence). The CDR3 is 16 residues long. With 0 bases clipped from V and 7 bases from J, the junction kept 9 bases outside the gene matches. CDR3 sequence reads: CSARDASGGPRNEQFF. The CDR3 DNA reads TGCAGTGCTAGAGATGCTAGCGGGGGCCCCAGAAATGAGCAGTTCTTC.

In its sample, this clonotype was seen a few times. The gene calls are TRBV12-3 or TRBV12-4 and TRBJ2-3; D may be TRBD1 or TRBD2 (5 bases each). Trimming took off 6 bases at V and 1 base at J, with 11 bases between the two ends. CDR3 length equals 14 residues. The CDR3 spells CASREGRGTDTQYF. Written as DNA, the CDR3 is TGTGCCAGCAGAGAGGGACGGGGCACAGATACGCAGTATTTT.

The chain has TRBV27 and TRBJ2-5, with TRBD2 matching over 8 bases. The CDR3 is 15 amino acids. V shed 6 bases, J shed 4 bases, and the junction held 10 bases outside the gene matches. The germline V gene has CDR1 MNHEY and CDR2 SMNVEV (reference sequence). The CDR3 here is CASRGSGGLGETQYF. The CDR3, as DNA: TGTGCCAGCAGGGGGAGCGGGGGCCTAGGAGAGACCCAGTACTTC.

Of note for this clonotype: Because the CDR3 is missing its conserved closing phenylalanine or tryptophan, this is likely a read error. The CDR3 spells CATSEPGRPYGYTV. The CDR3 DNA sequence: TGTGCCACCAGTGAACCGGGACGGCCATATGGCTACACCGTC. The rearrangement uses TRBV24-1 and TRBJ1-2; possibly TRBD1 for D (5 bases). Looked up from germline, CDR1 is KGHDR and CDR2 is SFDVKD. This CDR3 contains 14 residues. V was trimmed by 4 bases and J by 5 bases, leaving 13 bases between them.

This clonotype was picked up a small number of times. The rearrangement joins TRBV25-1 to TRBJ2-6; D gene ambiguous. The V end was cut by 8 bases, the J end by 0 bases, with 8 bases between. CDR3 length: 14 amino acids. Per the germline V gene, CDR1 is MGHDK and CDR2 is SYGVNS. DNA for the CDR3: TGTGCCAGCTCATCGATCTCTGGGGCCAACGTCCTGACTTTC. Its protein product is CASSSISGANVLTF. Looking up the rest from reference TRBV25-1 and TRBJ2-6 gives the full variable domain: EADIYQTPRYLVIGTGKKITLECSQTMGHDKMYWYQQDPGMELHLIHYSYGVNSTEKGDLSSESTVSRIRTEHFPLTLESARPSHTSQYLCASSSISGANVLTFGAGSRLTVL.

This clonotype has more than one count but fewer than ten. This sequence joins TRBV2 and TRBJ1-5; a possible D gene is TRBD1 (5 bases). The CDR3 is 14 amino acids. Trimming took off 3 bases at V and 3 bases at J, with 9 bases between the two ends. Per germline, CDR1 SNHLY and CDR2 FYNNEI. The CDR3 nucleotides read TGTGCCAGCAGTGACAGGGCTCCCAATCAGCCCCAGCATTTT. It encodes CASSDRAPNQPQHF.

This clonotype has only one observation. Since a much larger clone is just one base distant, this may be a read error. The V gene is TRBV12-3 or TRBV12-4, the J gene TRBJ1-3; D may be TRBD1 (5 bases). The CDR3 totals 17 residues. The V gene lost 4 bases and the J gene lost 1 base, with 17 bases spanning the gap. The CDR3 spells CASSSGTWHRSGNTIYF. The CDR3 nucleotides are TGTGCCAGCAGTTCCGGGACCTGGCATCGATCTGGAAACACCATATATTTT.

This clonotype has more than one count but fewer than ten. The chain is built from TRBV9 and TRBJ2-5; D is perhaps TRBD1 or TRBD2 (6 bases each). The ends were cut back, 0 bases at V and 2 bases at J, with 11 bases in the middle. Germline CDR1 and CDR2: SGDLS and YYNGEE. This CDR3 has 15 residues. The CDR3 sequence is CASSVGAGQQETQYF. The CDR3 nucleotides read TGTGCCAGCAGCGTAGGTGCGGGACAACAAGAGACCCAGTACTTC.

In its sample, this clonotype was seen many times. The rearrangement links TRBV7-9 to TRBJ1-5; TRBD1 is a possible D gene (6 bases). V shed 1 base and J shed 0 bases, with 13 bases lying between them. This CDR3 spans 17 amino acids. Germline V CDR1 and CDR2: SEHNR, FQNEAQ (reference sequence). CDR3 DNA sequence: TGTGCCAGCAGCTTAGATGGCAGGGGCCGTAGCAATCAGCCCCAGCATTTT. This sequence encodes CASSLDGRGRSNQPQHF.

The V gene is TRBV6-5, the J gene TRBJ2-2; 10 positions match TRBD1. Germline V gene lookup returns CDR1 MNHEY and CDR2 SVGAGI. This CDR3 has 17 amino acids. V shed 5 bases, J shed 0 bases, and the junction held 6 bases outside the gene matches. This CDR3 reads CASSTLTGGANTGELFF. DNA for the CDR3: TGTGCCAGCAGTACACTGACAGGGGGCGCGAACACCGGGGAGCTGTTTTTT.

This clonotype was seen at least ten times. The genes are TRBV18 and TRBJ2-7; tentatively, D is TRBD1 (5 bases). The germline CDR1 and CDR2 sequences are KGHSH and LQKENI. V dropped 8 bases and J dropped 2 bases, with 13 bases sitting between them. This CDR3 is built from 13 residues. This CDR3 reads CASHQGSPYEQYF. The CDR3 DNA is TGTGCCAGCCATCAGGGCTCTCCCTACGAGCAGTACTTC.

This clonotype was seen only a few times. The CDR3 protein is CASSQDGLAYEQYF. DNA for the CDR3: TGCGCCAGCAGCCAAGATGGACTAGCGTACGAGCAGTACTTC. The rearrangement links TRBV5-1 to TRBJ2-7, with TRBD2 matching 9 bases. J lost 4 bases, V lost 4 bases, and 6 bases had no gene match. The CDR3 is 14 residues long. Germline CDR1 reads SGHRS; CDR2 reads YFSETQ.